Given below is one TCR beta chain in context. Its cognate antigen is unknown. Only in-frame clones appear in the TCRdb table, and some are missing; sequencing was by immunoSEQ multiplex PCR. This sample has about 240,000 clones; roughly 80% occur once, and the top ten carry about 0.68%. CD4+CD25+CD127- Tregs, CD4+CD25- non-Tregs, CD4 and CD8 cells were sorted. The data are from a study of Tregs in tolerant kidney transplant recipients. General study results and limits: Validation in larger populations is needed because few patients were studied. Activated donor B cell expansion appeared to reveal the most relevant donor-specific TCRbeta repertoire.

CDR1 and CDR2 from the germline V gene are SGHTA and FQGNSA. V dropped 1 base and J dropped 5 bases, with 5 bases sitting between them. CDR3 size: 12 residues. The chain links TRBV7-2 to TRBJ1-2; D gene unclear. Sample: CD4+ T cells from blood. The receptor's source is a human donor in good health. The CDR3 DNA sequence: TGTGCCAGCAGCTTAGGCGATTATGGCTACACCTTC. It encodes CASSLGDYGYTF. Full variable domain (missing parts from reference TRBV7-2 and TRBJ1-2): GAGVSQSPSNKVTEKGKDVELRCDPISGHTALYWYRQSLGQGLEFLIYFQGNSAPDKSGLPSDRFSAERTGGSVSTLTIQRTQQEDSAVYLCASSLGDYGYTFGSGTRLTVV.